This TCR beta chain was profiled in a study of cytomegalovirus exposure and HLA in healthy donors. The V gene lost 2 bases and the J gene lost 6 bases, with 16 bases spanning the gap. Germline loops: CDR1 MNHEY, CDR2 SMNVEV (reference sequence). This CDR3 region has 15 residues. This clone was counted a single time. PCR employed 60 Vbeta and 13 Jbeta primers. Some clones are missing from TCRdb's copy, which holds only in-frame ones; the method was immunoSEQ multiplex PCR. The sample gives some 84,000 clones, over 70% of which show up once; around 2% is in the top ten. The clonotype originates from a boy between 5 and 17 years old in good health and CMV-seronegative. Sequenced sample: PBMCs. The V gene is TRBV27, the J gene TRBJ1-2, with D perhaps TRBD1 (6 bases). The CDR3 sequence is CASSLNRAGDDGYTF. In nucleotides, the CDR3 is TGTGCCAGCAGTTTAAACAGGGCTGGCGATGATGGCTACACCTTC.